This TCR beta chain was observed in a study of T-cell memory formation after mild COVID-19. About the research overall: Clusters were largely donor specific.

5'RACE, which relied on constant-segment primers, yielded TCR alpha and TCR beta cDNA libraries carrying sample barcodes and UMIs. TCRdb processed the 5' RACE reads anew with MiXCR; each CDR3 protein has one entry. The table lists 350,000 or so distinct CDR3 sequences, approximately 13% of them singletons. Notes on the study in general: Pre-infection memory carried some responding clones, suggesting that cross-reactive memory joined. Researchers report contracting CD4+ clones mostly in CM and EM, with CD8+ clones in EMRA.

Germline assignment: CDR1 MNHEY and CDR2 SVGAGI. The CDR3 has 15 amino acids. The V and J ends lost 6 bases and 0 bases respectively, with 9 bases between them. This clonotype has more than one count but fewer than ten. Its specificity is not known. This chain joins TRBV6-5 and TRBJ2-6; D uncertain. The sample comprised PBMCs or a T cell subset sorted from them (not recorded which). The sequence came from a man aged 18 to 29 who had mild COVID-19 (a few samples of this study predate the infection). Cell type and time point are not known. The CDR3 loop reads CASSPQRSGANVLTF. CDR3 nucleotide sequence: TGTGCCAGCAGCCCACAACGCTCTGGGGCCAACGTCCTGACTTTC.